The 27 T cell receptor beta chains below all came from one sample that was sequenced in a study of T-cell reconstitution after alpha-beta-depleted transplantation in children. Construction of the TCRbeta library involved unique molecular identifiers. TCRdb reanalysed the PCR reads using MiXCR and keeps one entry per CDR3 protein. The sample records approximately 490,000 distinct CDR3 sequences, over 9.5% being singletons. Sequenced material: PBMCs, taken before TCRalphabeta/CD19-depleted stem cell transplant. These TCRs come from a child aged 2-15 years with inherited bone marrow failure, due to receive a stem cell transplant.

The CDR3 region has the DNA TGTGCCAGCAGTTCGCCCGGACAGGGCGAAGGCTACACCTTC. It yields the protein CASSSPGQGEGYTF. The chain carries TRBV28 and TRBJ1-2; 8 positions match TRBD1. The junction had 9 bases not matched to a gene; V was cut back by 4 bases and J by 8 bases. CDR3 size: 14 residues. Germline V CDR1 and CDR2: MDHEN, SYDVKM.

In this sample, this clonotype turned up many times. The gene calls are TRBV7-8 and TRBJ2-3; 7 bases fit TRBD2. Germline V CDR1 and CDR2: SGHVS, FQNEAQ. The CDR3 runs 16 residues. V lost 8 bases, J lost 1 base, and 12 bases stayed unmatched. CDR3 amino acids: CASLHGGRGGTDTQYF. The CDR3 DNA sequence: TGTGCCAGCCTCCACGGCGGGAGAGGCGGCACAGATACGCAGTATTTT.

To note about this clonotype: Just one base apart from a much larger clone, this may be a read error. The V and J genes are TRBV20-1 and TRBJ2-1, with D unclear. The CDR3 covers 20 residues. V lost 4 bases and J lost 0, with 28 bases in between. The germline V gene encodes CDR1 DFQATT and CDR2 SNEGSKA (reference sequence). The CDR3 region has the DNA TGCAGTGCTACATCTCTCCCGGCAGTAATTATGGGTGACTCCTACAATGAGCAGTTCTTC. Amino acids: CSATSLPAVIMGDSYNEQFF.

A remark on this clonotype: A much larger clone differs from this one at a single base, so this may be a read error. The CDR3 is CASSGFSGMASYEQFF. The DNA of the CDR3 is TGTGCCAGCTCAGGATTTAGCGGGATGGCCAGTTATGAGCAGTTCTTC. The J gene is TRBJ2-1, the V gene TRBV27; 8 bases are a match to TRBD2. The J segment lost 8 bases and the V segment lost 8 bases, leaving 17 bases of the junction unmatched. Germline CDR1 is MNHEY and CDR2 is SMNVEV (reference sequence). The CDR3 contains 16 residues.

In this sample, this clonotype turned up many times. The chain has TRBV7-6 and TRBJ1-3, with 7 bases lining up with TRBD1. V lost 1 base to trimming and J lost 4 bases; unmatched junction nucleotides: 4. Germline V gene data show CDR1 as SGHVS and CDR2 as FNYEAQ. There are 15 residues in the CDR3. CDR3 loop: CASSLGGTVGNTIYF. Here the CDR3 DNA reads TGTGCCAGCAGCTTAGGGGGGACAGTGGGAAACACCATATATTTT.

This clonotype was detected ten times or more. CDR3 region: CASSRLAGQSISEQYF. CDR3 nucleotide sequence: TGCGCCAGCAGCCGCCTAGCGGGACAGTCAATCTCCGAGCAGTACTTC. The chain recombines TRBV4-3 with TRBJ2-7, with 9 bases fitting TRBD2. V shed 4 bases and J 6 bases; nucleotides not matched to a gene: 13. This CDR3 region has 16 residues. In germline, CDR1 is LGHNA, CDR2 YSLEER.

This clonotype came up a few times. The V and J genes are TRBV14 and TRBJ2-1; TRBD2 matches at 9 bases. The CDR3 totals 18 residues. In germline, CDR1 is SGHDN, CDR2 FVKESK. V was pared by 2 bases and J by 8 bases, with 16 bases of the junction left unmatched. CDR3 protein: CASSQLVMTGTSHDEQFF. As DNA, the CDR3 is TGTGCCAGCAGCCAACTCGTAATGACCGGGACTAGCCATGATGAGCAGTTCTTC.

With regard to this clonotype: A read error may be the cause here, since a much bigger clone is one base away. The chain is built from TRBV10-3 and TRBJ2-6, with 8 positions matching TRBD1. CDR1 ENHRY and CDR2 SYGVKD come from the germline V gene. The CDR3 runs 17 residues. CDR3 region: CAIREVAGGSVANVLTF. CDR3 coding DNA: TGTGCCATCAGAGAGGTGGCAGGGGGCTCTGTGGCCAACGTCCTGACTTTC.

The chain is built from TRBV20-1 and TRBJ2-5; a weak D match, TRBD2 (6 bases). This CDR3 region has 15 residues. Germline V gene sequence: CDR1 DFQATT, CDR2 SNEGSKA (reference sequence). Trimming removed 5 bases at V and 4 bases at J, with 20 bases between. The CDR3 nucleotides are TGCAGTGCTTACCCGGGGATGACTAGTCGAGAGACCCAGTACTTC. It encodes CSAYPGMTSRETQYF.

CDR3 sequence (DNA): TGTGCCAGCAGCCCAATCTCTCTAGCGGGGGGTGACTACGAGCAGTACTTC. Protein sequence: CASSPISLAGGDYEQYF. This chain joins TRBV7-2 and TRBJ2-7; 11 positions agree with TRBD2. The CDR3 is 17 residues long. CDR1 and CDR2 (germline): SGHTA, FQGNSA. The trim removed 5 bases at V and 3 bases at J, leaving 12 bases unmatched.

This clonotype was counted at least ten times. CDR3 in DNA: TGCGCCAGCAGCCAAGATCGCGGGGCTTTCTATAATTCACCCCTCCACTTT. Amino acids: CASSQDRGAFYNSPLHF. This chain links TRBV4-3 with TRBJ1-6; D is perhaps TRBD1 (5 bases). Between the trimmed V and J ends, which lost 0 bases and 3 bases, there was a span of 12 bases. Germline assignment: CDR1 LGHNA and CDR2 YSLEER. The CDR3 has 17 residues.

This clonotype has ten or more counts. The rearrangement joins TRBV12-3 or TRBV12-4 to TRBJ2-4; 8 bases fit TRBD2. Trimming removed 8 bases from V and 7 bases from J; junction bases left unmatched: 10. The CDR3 is 14 amino acids. The CDR3 DNA reads TGTGCCAGCCGCAAAGGGGCTAGCGGGAACATTCAGTACTTC. This codes for CASRKGASGNIQYF.

This clonotype has just a few counts. The rearrangement joins TRBV5-1 to TRBJ1-2, with TRBD1 identical over 7 bases. CDR3 length: 14 amino acids. From germline, CDR1 is SGHRS and CDR2 YFSETQ. The V segment lost 4 bases and the J segment 5 bases; nucleotides outside the gene matches: 8. The DNA of the CDR3 is TGCGCCAGCAGCGGGACAGCGGCCCGATATGGCTACACCTTC. Protein sequence: CASSGTAARYGYTF.

Many counts were recorded for this clonotype. The CDR3 DNA sequence: TGCGCCAGCAGCTGGGGACCATTAGCGGGAGCTGACGAGCAGTACTTC. It specifies CASSWGPLAGADEQYF. The rearrangement joins TRBV5-1 to TRBJ2-7; 9 bases match TRBD2. After removal of 3 bases from V and 5 bases from J, the junction contained 12 bases not matched to a gene. The germline CDR1 and CDR2 sequences are SGHRS and YFSETQ. The CDR3 consists of 16 residues.

In its sample, this clonotype was seen many times. J is TRBJ2-5 and V is TRBV27; 7 bases are shared with TRBD1. CDR1 is MNHEY, CDR2 SMNVEV, per germline (reference sequence). The CDR3 consists of 13 residues. Unmatched junction bases numbered 5, after V lost 5 bases and J lost 5 bases. The CDR3 DNA follows: TGTGCCAGCAGTCAAACAGGGGTCGAGACCCAGTACTTC. Encoded protein: CASSQTGVETQYF.

This clonotype was seen repeatedly, ten times or more. One junction end does not reproduce the germline sequence, and a read error may be involved. The rearrangement uses TRBV4-1 and TRBJ1-2; TRBD1 matches 10 bases. This CDR3 is built from 13 residues. Germline CDR1 and CDR2: MGHRA and YSYEKL. The CDR3 protein is CASSQDRGRGYTF. The CDR3 nucleotides are TGCGCCAGCAGTCAAGACAGGGGGCGAGGCTACACCTTC.

The table lists this clonotype with many counts. V gene TRBV28 combines with J gene TRBJ2-7; TRBD1 matches at 7 bases. This CDR3 spans 12 amino acids. CDR1 and CDR2 from the germline V gene are MDHEN and SYDVKM. The junction had 8 bases not matched to a gene; V was cut back by 6 bases and J by 9 bases. The CDR3 DNA is TGTGCCAGCAGCTACGGGACAGCCAGGCAGTACTTC. Residues: CASSYGTARQYF.

The sample holds a few counts of this clonotype. The V call is TRBV12-3 or TRBV12-4, the J call TRBJ1-5, with unresolved D. The V end was cut by 6 bases, the J end by 7 bases, with 10 bases between. CDR3 size: 12 residues. CDR3 nucleotides: TGTGCCAGCAGCATCTCGTCCCAGCCCCAGCATTTT. This gives the protein CASSISSQPQHF.

This clonotype has at least ten counts. The rearrangement uses TRBV5-6 and TRBJ2-1, with 11 bases aligning to TRBD2. Germline CDR1 SGHDT, CDR2 YYEEEE. The CDR3 spans 18 residues. V shed 2 bases, J shed 5 bases, and the junction held 12 bases outside the gene matches. CDR3 residues: CASSLQLAGVGGHNEQFF. The CDR3 nucleotides read TGTGCCAGCAGCTTACAACTAGCGGGAGTTGGGGGACACAATGAGCAGTTCTTC. Full variable domain (outside the CDR3, taken from reference TRBV5-6 and TRBJ2-1): DAGVTQSPTHLIKTRGQQVTLRCSPKSGHDTVSWYQQALGQGPQFIFQYYEEEERQRGNFPDRFSGHQFPNYSSELNVNALLLGDSALYLCASSLQLAGVGGHNEQFFGPGTRLTVL.

Ten or more counts support this clonotype. This chain's CDR3 is CASSSPWGSPTDTQYF. The CDR3 nucleotides are TGTGCCAGCAGTTCGCCCTGGGGAAGTCCCACAGATACGCAGTATTTT. This chain connects TRBV28 to TRBJ2-3; no reliable D call. Trimming removed 4 bases at V and 2 bases at J, with 16 bases between. The CDR3 loop spans 16 amino acids. In germline, CDR1 is MDHEN, CDR2 SYDVKM.

This clonotype was seen at least ten times. The chain links TRBV12-3 or TRBV12-4 to TRBJ1-2; no clear D. This CDR3 region has 12 residues. With 5 bases removed from V and 7 bases from J, the gap between germline ends came to 11 bases. This CDR3 reads CASSTPERGYTF. Here the CDR3 DNA reads TGTGCCAGCAGTACTCCCGAACGTGGCTACACCTTC.

This clonotype was counted at least ten times. The CDR3 loop is CASSQREGTDTQYF. DNA of the CDR3: TGTGCCAGCAGTCAGCGGGAGGGAACAGATACGCAGTATTTT. The gene calls are TRBV12-3 or TRBV12-4 and TRBJ2-3; 10 bases are a match to TRBD2. The V gene end was trimmed by 5 bases and the J gene end by 3 bases; junction bases not matched to a gene: 2. The CDR3 covers 14 residues.

This clonotype has ten or more counts. DNA for the CDR3: TGCGCCAGCAGCAGAATGTCCGGGACAGGGGGTTCCTACGAGCAGTACTTC. It encodes CASSRMSGTGGSYEQYF. The rearrangement links TRBV5-1 to TRBJ2-7, with 11 bases fitting TRBD1. This CDR3 is 17 amino acids long. The germline V gene has CDR1 SGHRS and CDR2 YFSETQ. V shed 4 bases, J shed 1 base, and the junction held 10 bases outside the gene matches.

This clonotype was recorded a few times. J is TRBJ1-1 and V is TRBV6-2 or TRBV6-3; D call uncertain. The CDR3 is 13 amino acids. Germline CDR1 reads MNHEY; CDR2 reads SVGEGT. V was clipped by 3 bases and J by 1 base, with 6 bases between them. CDR3: CASSYRWNTEAFF. For the CDR3, the DNA is TGTGCCAGCAGTTATAGATGGAACACTGAAGCTTTCTTT.

This clonotype was seen many times. J is TRBJ1-5 and V is TRBV12-3 or TRBV12-4; the D gene is possibly TRBD1 (6 bases). Trimming removed 5 bases from V and 0 bases from J, with 17 bases in between. CDR3 size: 17 residues. This chain's CDR3 is CASSPSGQLYSNQPQHF. The CDR3 DNA follows: TGTGCCAGCAGTCCCTCTGGACAGCTTTATAGCAATCAGCCCCAGCATTTT.

The chain recombines TRBV29-1 with TRBJ2-1; 15 bases line up with TRBD2. The ends lost 6 bases at V and 9 bases at J; junction bases unmatched: 6. This CDR3 is 14 amino acids long. Germline-derived CDR1 and CDR2 are SQVTM and ANQGSEA. The CDR3 loop reads CSVPGLAGGGEQFF. In DNA, the CDR3 is TGCAGCGTCCCGGGACTAGCGGGAGGCGGTGAGCAGTTCTTC.

This clonotype was counted ten times or more. The gene calls are TRBV7-7 and TRBJ2-3; D not certain. The length of the CDR3 is 15 residues. The V gene's germline CDR1 is SSHAT and CDR2 FNYEAQ (reference sequence). V lost 2 bases to trimming and J lost 1 base, with 10 bases between them. The CDR3 DNA reads as TGTGCCAGCAGCTTAACGGGCGCTGGCACAGATACGCAGTATTTT. It translates to CASSLTGAGTDTQYF.